This entry lists 32 T cell receptor beta chains sequenced from one sample in a study of blood T cell repertoires in COVID-19. This table comes from immunoSEQ multiplex PCR, and its TCRdb copy is limited to in-frame clones, with some not included. Seen here are about 240,000 clones, around 79% observed once, and the top ten hold around 3.4%. The sample was peripheral blood. All receptors derive from a woman of 80 years or more with acute or convalescent COVID-19.

The chain couples TRBV30 to TRBJ2-5; tentatively, D is TRBD2 (6 bases). Per germline, CDR1 GTSNPN and CDR2 SVGIG (reference sequence). The CDR3 totals 16 residues. The V end lost 0 bases, the J end lost 5 bases, and 19 bases lay between the germline ends. The CDR3 bases are TGTGCCTGGAGTGTACCCGGCGGGACGGGCAGGGAGACCCAGTACTTC. The encoded protein is CAWSVPGGTGRETQYF.

The V call is TRBV6-5, the J call TRBJ2-1, with a possible D match to TRBD2 (7 bases). Trimming pared 6 bases from V and 5 bases from J, leaving 17 bases between. CDR3 length equals 15 residues. The V gene's germline CDR1 is MNHEY and CDR2 SVGAGI. CDR3 DNA sequence: TGTGCCAGCAGAAGGGGGGCTAGCGGAGACAATGAGCAGTTCTTC. Amino acid sequence: CASRRGASGDNEQFF.

This rearrangement joins TRBV7-2 to TRBJ2-7, with 13 bases that match TRBD2. The J segment lost 3 bases and the V segment lost 1 base, leaving 3 bases of the junction unmatched. Germline CDR1 and CDR2: SGHTA and FQGNSA. This CDR3 is built from 16 residues. The CDR3 DNA reads as TGTGCCAGCAGCTTAGATGGGACTAGCGGGATCTACGAGCAGTACTTC. This gives the protein CASSLDGTSGIYEQYF. Looking up the rest from reference TRBV7-2 and TRBJ2-7 gives the full variable domain: GAGVSQSPSNKVTEKGKDVELRCDPISGHTALYWYRQSLGQGLEFLIYFQGNSAPDKSGLPSDRFSAERTGGSVSTLTIQRTQQEDSAVYLCASSLDGTSGIYEQYFGPGTRLTVT.

Only a few counts were recorded for this clone. The rearrangement uses TRBV18 and TRBJ2-2, with a weak D call TRBD2 (5 bases). The CDR3 is 13 residues long. V shed 8 bases and J shed 4 bases, with 11 bases lying between them. The germline gives CDR1 KGHSH, CDR2 LQKENI. CDR3 nucleotides: TGTGCCAGCACGGGCGGGCGCACCGGGGAGCTGTTTTTT. Translation gives CASTGGRTGELFF.

In its sample, this clone was seen a few times. The chain links TRBV19 to TRBJ2-1; 10 bases line up with TRBD2. CDR1 and CDR2 from the germline V gene are LNHDA and SQIVND (reference sequence). The CDR3 is 14 amino acids. The V segment lost 7 bases and the J segment 5 bases; nucleotides outside the gene matches: 5. The CDR3 protein is CASKGLAGDNEQFF. Here the CDR3 DNA reads TGTGCCAGTAAAGGTCTAGCGGGAGACAATGAGCAGTTCTTC.

The V call is TRBV11-3, the J call TRBJ2-1, with TRBD1 as a possible D gene (5 bases). This CDR3 is built from 15 residues. Germline V gives CDR1 SGHNT, CDR2 YENEEA. The germline V and J ends were trimmed by 1 base and 2 bases, with 9 bases remaining between them. This chain's CDR3 is CASSLGGVTYNEQFF. In nucleotides, the CDR3 is TGTGCCAGCAGCTTAGGGGGCGTCACCTACAATGAGCAGTTCTTC.

This chain links TRBV6-5 with TRBJ2-5; the match to TRBD2 covers 12 bases. V trimming: 7 bases; J trimming: 1 base; junction bases outside the gene matches: 4. The CDR3 covers 15 residues. Per the germline V gene, CDR1 is MNHEY and CDR2 is SVGAGI. CDR3 sequence (DNA): TGTGCCAGCACGCTAGCGGGGGGGCCCCAAGAGACCCAGTACTTC. Its protein product is CASTLAGGPQETQYF.

This rearrangement joins TRBV11-2 to TRBJ2-1, with 8 bases that match TRBD1. The germline V gene has CDR1 SGHAT and CDR2 FQNNGV. The junction had 11 bases not matched to a gene; V was cut back by 7 bases and J by 6 bases. The CDR3 totals 15 residues. CDR3 nucleotide sequence: TGTGCCAGCACCGGAATCAGGGGGCTGGTCAATGAGCAGTTCTTC. Its protein product is CASTGIRGLVNEQFF.

This chain links TRBV5-4 with TRBJ2-3, with D unclear. V lost 5 bases, J lost 0 bases, and 10 bases lay in between. The CDR3 length is 14 residues. Germline V gives CDR1 SGHNT, CDR2 YYREEE (reference sequence). CDR3 DNA: TGTGCCAGCAGTTATCCTTCTAGCACAGATACGCAGTATTTT. It yields the protein CASSYPSSTDTQYF.

This clone has just a few counts. The rearrangement links TRBV6-1 to TRBJ1-2; perhaps TRBD1 as D (6 bases). This CDR3 spans 16 amino acids. Germline V gene sequence: CDR1 MNHNS, CDR2 SASEGT. V shed 4 bases and J shed 0 bases, with 15 bases lying between them. CDR3 coding DNA: TGTGCCAGCAGTGGACTCCGGGACACCGCTAACTATGGCTACACCTTC. Protein product: CASSGLRDTANYGYTF.

This clone was detected only once. The junction departs from germline at one end; a sequencing error may be responsible. The V and J genes are TRBV6-5 and TRBJ2-7; TRBD2 aligns across 14 bases. The CDR3 contains 14 residues. Per the germline V gene, CDR1 is MNHEY and CDR2 is SVGAGI. CDR3 coding DNA: TGTGCCAGCAGTAATCCGGGACTAGCGGGAGAGGTGCACTTC. The encoded protein is CASSNPGLAGEVHF.

The chain has TRBV6-6 and TRBJ2-7; 9 bases align to TRBD1. Trimming cost V 6 bases and J 3 bases; bases outside gene matches: 6. The germline V gene encodes CDR1 MNHNY and CDR2 SVGAGI (reference sequence). This CDR3 contains 14 residues. This CDR3 is CASRSGTGSYEQYF. The CDR3 DNA reads TGTGCCAGCAGGTCCGGGACAGGGAGCTACGAGCAGTACTTC.

J is TRBJ2-2 and V is TRBV19; 8 bases match TRBD1. Losses at the gene ends were 5 bases for V and 5 bases for J; bases not matched to a gene: 16. Germline V gene sequence: CDR1 LNHDA, CDR2 SQIVND (reference sequence). The CDR3 contains 18 residues. The CDR3 DNA is TGTGCCAGTAGTTCACCGAGGAGACAGGGGATCAGGACCGGGGAGCTGTTTTTT. This gives the protein CASSSPRRQGIRTGELFF.

This clone was seen only once. V gene TRBV5-5 combines with J gene TRBJ2-1, with 14 positions matching TRBD2. Germline CDR1 and CDR2: SGHKS and YYEKEE (reference sequence). V shed 3 bases, J shed 7 bases, and the junction held 3 bases outside the gene matches. The CDR3 is made up of 15 amino acids. The CDR3 nucleotides read TGTGCCAGCAGCTCGACTAGCGGGAGGGTGAATGAGCAGTTCTTC. Translation gives CASSSTSGRVNEQFF. Looking up the rest from reference TRBV5-5 and TRBJ2-1 gives the full variable domain: DAGVTQSPTHLIKTRGQQVTLRCSPISGHKSVSWYQQVLGQGPQFIFQYYEKEERGRGNFPDRFSARQFPNYSSELNVNALLLGDSALYLCASSSTSGRVNEQFFGPGTRLTVL.

A single count supports this clone. The V and J genes are TRBV6-5 and TRBJ2-1; the match to TRBD2 covers 7 bases. In germline, CDR1 is MNHEY, CDR2 SVGAGI. The V and J ends lost 3 bases and 7 bases, in that order; junction bases with no gene match: 9. The length of the CDR3 is 15 residues. The CDR3 DNA reads TGTGCCAGCAGTTATGGCGGGGGAGGAGGGAATGAGCAGTTCTTC. Amino acids: CASSYGGGGGNEQFF.

The chain employs TRBV21-1 and TRBJ2-3; whether TRBD1, the table's D call, matches the DNA was not checked. TRBV21-1 is flagged as a pseudogene. This CDR3 has 16 amino acids. The CDR3 DNA follows: TGTGCCAGCAGCAACCTCCAGGACAGGGTGGAAGATACGCAGTATTTT. Translating gives CASSNLQDRVEDTQYF.

The chain has TRBV29-1 and TRBJ2-3, with D perhaps matching TRBD1 (6 bases). The CDR3 covers 13 residues. Trimming took off 7 bases at V and 3 bases at J, with 14 bases between the two ends. CDR1 is SQVTM and CDR2 is ANQGSEA in the germline V gene. Here the CDR3 reads CSGVRGVTDTQYF. In DNA, the CDR3 is TGCAGCGGGGTCAGGGGAGTAACAGATACGCAGTATTTT.

This rearrangement joins TRBV10-1 to TRBJ2-1; no clear D. The CDR3 has 13 amino acids. V gave up 2 bases and J gave up 5 bases, with 7 bases separating them. The V gene's germline CDR1 is WNHNN and CDR2 SYGVQD (reference sequence). CDR3: CASSETRDNEQFF. The CDR3 bases are TGCGCCAGCAGTGAGACCCGGGACAATGAGCAGTTCTTC.

This sequence joins TRBV3-1 (or the pseudogene TRBV3-2) and TRBJ1-1; D ambiguous. V was trimmed by 1 base and J by 1 base, leaving 13 bases between them. The germline gives CDR1 LGHDT, CDR2 YNNKEL (reference sequence). The CDR3 loop spans 16 amino acids. CDR3 sequence: CASSQAIRAGNTEAFF. Written as DNA, the CDR3 is TGTGCCAGCAGCCAAGCCATCCGGGCGGGGAACACTGAAGCTTTCTTT.

The gene calls are TRBV5-1 and TRBJ1-1; the D is unclear. Trimming removed 2 bases from V and 1 base from J, with 12 bases in between. The CDR3 has 15 residues. Germline CDR1 SGHRS, CDR2 YFSETQ. CDR3 residues: CASSFQPPQNTEAFF. CDR3 nucleotides: TGCGCCAGCAGCTTCCAACCACCACAGAACACTGAAGCTTTCTTT. Supplemented by reference TRBV5-1 and TRBJ1-1, the full variable domain reads KAGVTQTPRYLIKTRGQQVTLSCSPISGHRSVSWYQQTPGQGLQFLFEYFSETQRNKGNFPGRFSGRQFSNSRSEMNVSTLELGDSALYLCASSFQPPQNTEAFFGQGTRLTVV.

Only a few counts were recorded for this clone. V usage is TRBV6-6 and J usage is TRBJ2-1, with TRBD2 matching over 11 bases. Per the germline V gene, CDR1 is MNHNY and CDR2 is SVGAGI (reference sequence). There are 17 residues in the CDR3. Germline trimming cut 6 bases from V and 8 bases from J; bases unmatched to any gene: 15. CDR3 DNA: TGTGCCAGCAGCCGACAAACTAGCGGGAGTAGGTTCTATGAGCAGTTCTTC. As protein: CASSRQTSGSRFYEQFF.

The rearrangement joins TRBV7-9 to TRBJ1-1; the match to TRBD1 covers 7 bases. Germline-derived CDR1 and CDR2 are SEHNR and FQNEAQ (reference sequence). Trimming took 5 bases from V and 5 from J; bases not matched to a gene: 11. The CDR3 is made up of 15 amino acids. DNA for the CDR3: TGTGCCAGCAGCGGGTGGACAGGCATTAGGACTGAAGCTTTCTTT. This gives the protein CASSGWTGIRTEAFF.

CDR3: CASSVTGGSGNTIYF. The CDR3 DNA is TGTGCCAGCAGCGTGACAGGGGGCTCTGGAAACACCATATATTTT. The V and J genes are TRBV11-2 and TRBJ1-3; 9 bases are shared with TRBD1. The junction had 2 bases not matched to a gene; V was cut back by 5 bases and J by 0 bases. The CDR3 is made up of 15 amino acids. Looked up from germline, CDR1 is SGHAT and CDR2 is FQNNGV.

This sequence joins TRBV4-2 and TRBJ2-5; no reliable D call. The germline CDR1 and CDR2 sequences are LGHNA and YNFKEQ. The V end lost 1 base, the J end lost 5 bases, and 8 bases lay between the germline ends. The CDR3 runs 13 residues. CDR3 residues: CASSQVGDETQYF. CDR3 bases: TGTGCCAGCAGCCAAGTCGGAGACGAGACCCAGTACTTC.

This chain joins TRBV6-1 and TRBJ1-5, with TRBD1 as a possible D gene (6 bases). The CDR3 sequence is 16 residues long. Germline-derived CDR1 and CDR2 are MNHNS and SASEGT. Trimming took off 2 bases at V and 1 base at J, with 12 bases between the two ends. The CDR3 DNA sequence: TGTGCCAGCAGTGAATTCGGCCAGGGGAGCAATCAGCCCCAGCATTTT. Its protein is CASSEFGQGSNQPQHF.

This sequence joins TRBV18 and TRBJ1-2, with D maybe TRBD1 (6 bases). Looked up from germline, CDR1 is KGHSH and CDR2 is LQKENI. The CDR3 is 13 amino acids. V was clipped by 6 bases and J by 8 bases, with 16 bases between them. The CDR3 loop is CASSLQGLGGYTF. The CDR3 DNA follows: TGTGCCAGCTCCCTCCAGGGGCTAGGGGGCTACACCTTC.

CDR3 region: CASSVTQGVNTGELFF. DNA of the CDR3: TGTGCCAGCAGCGTAACACAGGGGGTGAACACCGGGGAGCTGTTTTTT. The rearrangement uses TRBV9 and TRBJ2-2; 8 bases line up with TRBD1. In germline, CDR1 is SGDLS, CDR2 YYNGEE. V dropped 1 base and J dropped 1; count of bases not matched to a gene: 3. The CDR3 is 16 amino acids.

The gene calls are TRBV7-2 and TRBJ2-3; possibly TRBD2 for D (6 bases). V lost 5 bases to trimming and J lost 6 bases, with 12 bases between them. The CDR3 spans 13 residues. Germline lookup yields CDR1 SGHTA and CDR2 FQGNSA. In DNA, the CDR3 is TGTGCCAGCAGCGCTAACAGCGGGGATACGCAGTATTTT. Encoded protein: CASSANSGDTQYF.

The chain uses TRBV6-5 and TRBJ2-7, with 8 bases lining up with TRBD1. V was pared by 6 bases and J by 1 base, with 5 bases of the junction left unmatched. CDR3 length equals 14 residues. From germline, CDR1 is MNHEY and CDR2 SVGAGI. Here the CDR3 reads CASRDRANSYEQYF. For the CDR3, the DNA is TGTGCCAGCAGGGACAGGGCAAATTCCTACGAGCAGTACTTC.

This clone was found once. Other DNA sequences within the sample encode an identical CDR3. This chain joins TRBV7-3 and TRBJ1-3, with D maybe TRBD1 (5 bases). CDR1 and CDR2 from the germline V gene are SGHTA and FQGTGA. The CDR3 extends over 15 amino acids. With 5 bases removed from V and 4 bases from J, the gap between germline ends came to 15 bases. CDR3 residues: CASSPSGGSGNTIYF. CDR3 in DNA: TGTGCCAGCAGCCCTTCGGGGGGTTCCGGAAACACCATATATTTT.

The chain couples TRBV5-6 to TRBJ1-1; 7 bases are a match to TRBD1. The J segment lost 5 bases and the V segment lost 3 bases, leaving 7 bases of the junction unmatched. Germline V CDR1 and CDR2: SGHDT, YYEEEE. CDR3 size: 14 residues. CDR3 region: CASSYNRGWTEAFF. As DNA, the CDR3 is TGTGCCAGCAGCTATAACAGGGGATGGACTGAAGCTTTCTTT.

This chain uses TRBV6-5 with TRBJ2-4; TRBD2 aligns across 13 bases. The CDR3 spans 15 residues. Germline V CDR1 and CDR2: MNHEY, SVGAGI. V trimming: 6 bases; J trimming: 6 bases; junction bases outside the gene matches: 5. The CDR3 sequence is CASSRGLAGVNIQYF. DNA of the CDR3: TGTGCCAGCAGCCGCGGACTAGCGGGAGTAAACATTCAGTACTTC.